This T cell receptor (beta chain) is from a study of response to subunit inactivated influenza vaccine. Findings and limits, study-wide: Authors suggested that a seasonal influenza vaccination recruits few new T cells each time.

TCRdb independently ran MiXCR on the RT-PCR reads; one entry per CDR3 protein. In the table there are about 520,000 distinct CDR3 sequences, about 25% of which are singletons. This clonotype has a handful of counts. As yet, its antigen is unknown. V lost 6 bases to trimming and J lost 1 base; unmatched junction nucleotides: 5. This CDR3 region has 16 residues. Germline V CDR1 and CDR2: MNHEY, SVGEGT. The material sequenced was CD4+ T cells sorted from PBMCs, taken roughly 5 days after vaccination. The TCR sequence derives from a man in his fifties who received an inactivated influenza vaccine. This chain links TRBV6-2 or TRBV6-3 with TRBJ2-3, with TRBD2 identical over 12 bases. The CDR3 nucleotides are TGTGCCAGCAGCAAGTGGACTAGCGGGGGCACAGATACGCAGTATTTT. It specifies CASSKWTSGGTDTQYF.